A selection of T cell receptor beta chains follows, all from one sample in a study of regulatory T cells in long-lasting Graves disease. From the multiplex PCR reads, TCRdb called clonotypes with MiXCR, one entry per CDR3 protein. The sample yields about 540,000 distinct CDR3 sequences, approximately 15% seen once. A further study also used this sample, focusing on T cells in Graves' hyperthyroidism and ophthalmopathy.

The material sequenced was peripheral blood mononuclear cells (PBMCs), taken at new diagnosis, from a patient treated with antithyroid drugs. The origin of the receptors is a man aged 25 to 45 with Graves disease. The CDR3 runs from the conserved cysteine through the conserved F or W. The order of the fields is V gene, CDR3 length, clone size, D gene, J gene, CDR3 protein, CDR3 DNA. A D gene is named only where the DNA matches it firmly. The size field is filled for only some rows; it gives once, few, many or a size class.

v_gene: TRBV6-2/TRBV6-3; len: 16; abundance: few; d_gene: -; j_gene: TRBJ2-7; CDR3aa: CASGWKENGGGNEQYF; CDR3nt: TGTGCCAGCGGATGGAAGGAGAATGGAGGGGGAAACGAGCAGTACTTC
v_gene: TRBV10-3; len: 16; abundance: -; d_gene: TRBD1; j_gene: TRBJ2-3; CDR3aa: CAISETRDRVSDTQYF; CDR3nt: TGTGCCATCAGTGAGACAAGGGACAGGGTGTCAGATACGCAGTATTTT
v_gene: TRBV11-2; len: 17; abundance: -; d_gene: -; j_gene: TRBJ2-6; CDR3aa: CASSLLQGGWGANVLTF; CDR3nt: TGTGCCAGCAGCTTACTTCAGGGGGGATGGGGGGCCAACGTCCTGACTTTC
v_gene: TRBV28; len: 15; abundance: few; d_gene: TRBD1; j_gene: TRBJ2-5; CDR3aa: CASSPTGTAEETQYF; CDR3nt: TGTGCCAGCAGCCCAACCGGGACAGCCGAGGAGACCCAGTACTTC
v_gene: TRBV15; len: 15; abundance: many; d_gene: -; j_gene: TRBJ2-1; CDR3aa: CATSRDQWGYNEQFF; CDR3nt: TGTGCCACCAGCAGAGATCAGTGGGGATACAATGAGCAGTTCTTC
v_gene: TRBV24-1; len: 15; abundance: few; d_gene: -; j_gene: TRBJ2-3; CDR3aa: CATSDPGLATDTQYF; CDR3nt: TGTGCCACCAGTGATCCCGGGCTAGCCACAGATACGCAGTATTTT
v_gene: TRBV20-1; len: 16; abundance: few; d_gene: -; j_gene: TRBJ1-5; CDR3aa: CSARDSSLNSNQPQHF; CDR3nt: TGCAGTGCTAGAGATAGCAGCCTTAATAGCAATCAGCCCCAGCATTTT
v_gene: TRBV18; len: 15; abundance: many; d_gene: TRBD2; j_gene: TRBJ2-1; CDR3aa: CASSQQGTRNNEQFF; CDR3nt: TGTGCCAGCTCACAACAAGGGACTAGAAACAATGAGCAGTTCTTC
v_gene: TRBV6-2/TRBV6-3; len: 15; abundance: many; d_gene: TRBD2; j_gene: TRBJ2-1; CDR3aa: CASSRLAGNYNEQFF; CDR3nt: TGTGCCAGCAGTCGACTAGCGGGAAATTACAATGAGCAGTTCTTC
v_gene: TRBV11-2; len: 13; abundance: many; d_gene: -; j_gene: TRBJ1-6; CDR3aa: CASSTDWGSPLHF; CDR3nt: TGTGCCAGCAGCACGGACTGGGGCTCACCCCTCCACTTT
v_gene: TRBV3-1; len: 14; abundance: -; d_gene: -; j_gene: TRBJ2-5; CDR3aa: CASSQRGMRETQYF; CDR3nt: TGTGCCAGCAGCCAGCGTGGGATGAGGGAGACCCAGTACTTC
v_gene: TRBV28; len: 12; abundance: -; d_gene: -; j_gene: TRBJ2-1; CDR3aa: CASSVEGREQFF; CDR3nt: TGTGCCAGCAGTGTTGAGGGGCGTGAGCAGTTCTTC
v_gene: TRBV29-1; len: 14; abundance: once; d_gene: -; j_gene: TRBJ2-7; CDR3aa: CSVENPSRSGEQYF; CDR3nt: TGCAGCGTTGAAAACCCGTCCAGGTCGGGGGAGCAGTACTTC
v_gene: TRBV6-1; len: 16; abundance: many; d_gene: TRBD2; j_gene: TRBJ2-7; CDR3aa: CASKRQDSSGSYEQYF; CDR3nt: TGTGCCAGCAAAAGACAAGACTCTAGCGGGAGCTACGAGCAGTACTTC
v_gene: TRBV7-9; len: 15; abundance: many; d_gene: TRBD2; j_gene: TRBJ2-1; CDR3aa: CAGLGLAGVDNEQFF; CDR3nt: TGTGCCGGTCTAGGCCTAGCGGGAGTTGACAATGAGCAGTTCTTC
v_gene: TRBV6-2/TRBV6-3; len: 15; abundance: -; d_gene: TRBD2; j_gene: TRBJ2-1; CDR3aa: CASSDGQREVDEQFF; CDR3nt: TGTGCCAGCAGTGACGGGCAGCGGGAGGTGGATGAGCAGTTCTTC
v_gene: TRBV12-3/TRBV12-4; len: 13; abundance: many; d_gene: -; j_gene: TRBJ2-7; CDR3aa: CASSRRRIHEQYF; CDR3nt: TGTGCCAGCAGCCGCCGGAGGATCCACGAGCAGTACTTC
v_gene: TRBV19; len: 12; abundance: -; d_gene: -; j_gene: TRBJ1-4; CDR3aa: CASKQQAEKLFF; CDR3nt: TGTGCCAGTAAACAACAGGCTGAAAAACTGTTTTTT
v_gene: TRBV20-1; len: 16; abundance: many; d_gene: TRBD2; j_gene: TRBJ2-1; CDR3aa: CSAGGGGRGTYNEQFF; CDR3nt: TGCAGTGCAGGCGGTGGCGGGAGGGGAACCTACAATGAGCAGTTCTTC
v_gene: TRBV20-1; len: 17; abundance: many; d_gene: -; j_gene: TRBJ2-1; CDR3aa: CSARDNSMAGPGNEQFF; CDR3nt: TGCAGTGCTAGAGATAATAGCATGGCGGGCCCGGGGAATGAGCAGTTCTTC
v_gene: TRBV6-1; len: 15; abundance: -; d_gene: -; j_gene: TRBJ2-5; CDR3aa: CASSQSPALGKTQYF; CDR3nt: TGTGCCAGCAGTCAATCCCCCGCCCTCGGGAAGACCCAGTACTTC
v_gene: TRBV6-1; len: 14; abundance: -; d_gene: -; j_gene: TRBJ1-1; CDR3aa: CASSSGGLDTEAFF; CDR3nt: TGTGCCAGCAGCTCAGGCGGTTTAGACACTGAAGCTTTCTTT
v_gene: TRBV12-3/TRBV12-4; len: 16; abundance: many; d_gene: TRBD1; j_gene: TRBJ1-5; CDR3aa: CASSLPTQGSNQPQHF; CDR3nt: TGTGCCAGCAGTTTACCCACACAGGGGAGCAATCAGCCCCAGCATTTT
v_gene: TRBV29-1; len: 14; abundance: -; d_gene: -; j_gene: TRBJ2-1; CDR3aa: CSVEATSSYNEQFF; CDR3nt: TGCAGCGTTGAAGCGACTAGCTCCTACAATGAGCAGTTCTTC
v_gene: TRBV7-9; len: 14; abundance: -; d_gene: -; j_gene: TRBJ1-1; CDR3aa: CASSLVNEGTEAFF; CDR3nt: TGTGCCAGCAGCTTAGTAAACGAAGGCACTGAAGCTTTCTTT
v_gene: TRBV6-1; len: 14; abundance: few; d_gene: -; j_gene: TRBJ2-5; CDR3aa: CASSESPGRGTQYF; CDR3nt: TGTGCCAGCAGTGAAAGCCCCGGTCGGGGGACCCAGTACTTC
v_gene: TRBV6-2/TRBV6-3; len: 14; abundance: many; d_gene: -; j_gene: TRBJ1-2; CDR3aa: CASSYSRGGDGYTF; CDR3nt: TGTGCCAGCAGTTATAGCAGGGGAGGGGATGGCTACACCTTC
v_gene: TRBV29-1; len: 15; abundance: many; d_gene: TRBD2; j_gene: TRBJ2-7; CDR3aa: CSVEDFQRGPYEQYF; CDR3nt: TGCAGCGTTGAAGATTTCCAGCGGGGTCCCTACGAGCAGTACTTC
v_gene: TRBV2; len: 13; abundance: many; d_gene: -; j_gene: TRBJ1-6; CDR3aa: CASLEEENSPLHF; CDR3nt: TGTGCCAGCCTCGAGGAGGAAAATTCACCCCTCCACTTT